These 9 T cell receptor beta chains were all obtained from the same sample, sequenced in a study of shared T cell receptors in the human thymus. Profiling relied on immunoSEQ multiplex PCR, and the TCRdb table lists in-frame clones only, not all of them. In the table there are 700,000 or so clones, approximately 83% of which are singletons. The data also belong to a second study, concerning human thymus T cells.

Material for sequencing was thymocytes. These receptors came from a girl younger than two with a congenital heart defect.

This clone is a singleton in its sample. The gene calls are TRBV27 and TRBJ1-5; 7 bases match TRBD1. From germline, CDR1 is MNHEY and CDR2 SMNVEV (reference sequence). CDR3 length equals 14 residues. J was trimmed by 5 bases and V by 3 bases; bases with no gene match: 4. Here the CDR3 reads CASSLVTGHQPQHF. CDR3 in DNA: TGTGCCAGCAGTTTGGTGACAGGGCATCAGCCCCAGCATTTT.

A remark on this clone: The same CDR3 arises from other DNA sequences in this sample as well. This sequence joins TRBV6-6 and TRBJ1-6; D may be TRBD1 (5 bases). This CDR3 contains 14 residues. Germline V gene sequence: CDR1 MNHNY, CDR2 SVGAGI (reference sequence). Trimming pared 2 bases from V and 8 bases from J, leaving 10 bases between. The chain's CDR3 is CASSYIDRHSPLHF. Written as DNA, the CDR3 is TGTGCCAGCAGTTACATAGACAGACATTCACCCCTCCACTTT.

The chain employs TRBV5-1 and TRBJ2-4; the match to TRBD2 covers 8 bases. This CDR3 has 14 amino acids. Germline loops: CDR1 SGHRS, CDR2 YFSETQ. Trimming took 3 bases from V and 6 from J; bases not matched to a gene: 5. The CDR3 bases are TGCGCCAGCAGCTCACGGGGGGGATTAAACATTCAGTACTTC. The encoded protein is CASSSRGGLNIQYF.

This clone has just one count. CDR3 sequence reads: CASSLPWGLVPYEQYF. DNA for the CDR3: TGCGCCAGCAGCCTCCCTTGGGGCTTGGTCCCCTACGAGCAGTACTTC. V gene TRBV4-1 combines with J gene TRBJ2-7; maybe TRBD1 (5 bases). V lost 4 bases to trimming and J lost 2 bases, with 18 bases between them. The germline CDR1 and CDR2 sequences are MGHRA and YSYEKL. The CDR3 runs 16 residues.

V is TRBV27 and J is TRBJ1-2; a weak D match, TRBD1 (6 bases). The germline V gene has CDR1 MNHEY and CDR2 SMNVEV (reference sequence). The CDR3 is 14 residues long. The V gene lost 0 bases and the J gene lost 8 bases, with 13 bases spanning the gap. The CDR3 DNA reads TGTGCCAGCAGTTTATCGGCAGGGGTTGCGGGCTACACCTTC. It yields the protein CASSLSAGVAGYTF.

The J gene is TRBJ1-2, the V gene TRBV14, with D perhaps TRBD1 (6 bases). Trimming shortened V by 4 bases and J by 5 bases, and 14 bases separated the two germline ends. The CDR3 has 14 amino acids. Looked up from germline, CDR1 is SGHDN and CDR2 is FVKESK. CDR3 sequence: CASSLTDRLYGYTF. In nucleotides, the CDR3 is TGTGCCAGCAGCCTGACAGACAGGCTTTATGGCTACACCTTC.

The chain couples TRBV30 to TRBJ1-5; the match to TRBD1 covers 9 bases. The CDR3 has 20 amino acids. Looked up from germline, CDR1 is GTSNPN and CDR2 is SVGIG (reference sequence). J was trimmed by 6 bases and V by 0 bases; bases with no gene match: 21. The CDR3 DNA follows: TGTGCCTGGAGTGTACCCGCAGTTGAGTACGGGGACAGGGCCTTTCAGCCCCAGCATTTT. It is translated as CAWSVPAVEYGDRAFQPQHF.

The chain joins TRBV28 to TRBJ1-1; D may be TRBD1 (6 bases). The CDR3 sequence is 17 residues long. Germline loops: CDR1 MDHEN, CDR2 SYDVKM. The germline V and J ends were trimmed by 6 bases and 0 bases, with 20 bases remaining between them. DNA for the CDR3: TGTGCCAGCAGCCTTAGTAACCCCGGACAGATGAACACTGAAGCTTTCTTT. Translated, it gives CASSLSNPGQMNTEAFF.

The rearrangement joins TRBV18 to TRBJ1-2; 7 bases are a match to TRBD1. With 5 bases clipped from V and 4 bases from J, the junction kept 7 bases outside the gene matches. This CDR3 has 14 amino acids. From germline, CDR1 is KGHSH and CDR2 LQKENI. In DNA form, the CDR3 reads TGTGCCAGCTCATCTACAGGGGAGGCCTATGGCTACACCTTC. This gives the protein CASSSTGEAYGYTF.